The 13 T cell receptor beta chains presented below share a single source sample, sequenced in a study of T cell responses to AZD1222 COVID-19 vaccine (dated by TCRdb to the early 2020s). Libraries came from the immunoSEQ multiplex PCR assay. TCRdb took this table from immuneACCESS and kept in-frame rearrangements with V and J called. Such tables lack part of the clones; where checked against another copy, unresolved V genes explain under half of the gap, and the rest is unexplained. The sample profile shows some 70,000 clones; under 90% of them were found once. The ten largest make up 11% to 15% of the sample. The sample's time point, from its label and the paper: about 28 days (+/-7) after the second vaccine dose. The specimen was peripheral blood, collected 28 days after the second AZD1222 dose. The receptors come from an adult who received the AZD1222 COVID-19 vaccine.

This chain links TRBV3-1 (or the pseudogene TRBV3-2) with TRBJ2-1; D unclear. V shed 1 base and J shed 0 bases, with 4 bases lying between them. CDR1 is LGHDT, CDR2 YNNKEL, per germline (reference sequence). The CDR3 is made up of 14 amino acids. CDR3: CASSQAPSYNEQFF. The CDR3 DNA reads as TGTGCCAGCAGCCAAGCCCCCTCCTACAATGAGCAGTTCTTC.

The chain uses TRBV9 and TRBJ1-3; D not resolved. CDR1 SGDLS and CDR2 YYNGEE come from the germline V gene. V was pared by 2 bases and J by 0 bases, with 9 bases between. The length of the CDR3 is 15 residues. CDR3 nucleotides: TGTGCCAGCAGCGTGGACGTTTCCTCTGGAAACACCATATATTTT. Its translation is CASSVDVSSGNTIYF.

The chain is built from TRBV4-3 and TRBJ1-6; D unclear. CDR1 LGHNA and CDR2 YSLEER come from the germline V gene. V lost 0 bases and J 12 bases, leaving 12 bases between the germline ends. This CDR3 region has 14 residues. CDR3 amino acids: CASSQESQYLPLHF. The CDR3 DNA reads TGCGCCAGCAGCCAAGAGTCACAGTATTTACCCCTCCACTTT.

This sequence joins TRBV24-1 and TRBJ2-1, with 7 bases lining up with TRBD1. Germline CDR1 KGHDR, CDR2 SFDVKD. There are 16 residues in the CDR3. V dropped 7 bases and J dropped 5; count of bases not matched to a gene: 13. As DNA, the CDR3 is TGTGCCACCAGCGATAGACAGGGTCTAATGGACAATGAGCAGTTCTTC. It codes for CATSDRQGLMDNEQFF.

The chain is built from TRBV3-1 (or the pseudogene TRBV3-2) and TRBJ1-3, with D possibly matching TRBD1 (5 bases). From germline, CDR1 is LGHDT and CDR2 YNNKEL (reference sequence). The CDR3 length is 15 residues. With 2 bases removed from V and 0 bases from J, the gap between germline ends came to 8 bases. The CDR3, as DNA: TGTGCCAGCAGCCAATTGGGGCACTCTGGAAACACCATATATTTT. This translates into CASSQLGHSGNTIYF.

The gene calls are TRBV27 and TRBJ2-7, with 11 bases that match TRBD2. The V and J ends lost 6 bases and 4 bases, in that order; junction bases with no gene match: 8. From germline, CDR1 is MNHEY and CDR2 SMNVEV (reference sequence). This CDR3 comprises 15 residues. The CDR3 DNA reads TGTGCCAGCAGCCACACTAGCGGGGGAGTATACGAGCAGTACTTC. It is translated as CASSHTSGGVYEQYF.

This clone appeared a few times. The chain joins TRBV14 to TRBJ2-1; D is undetermined. The CDR3 contains 18 residues. V lost 0 bases to trimming and J lost 0 bases, with 15 bases between them. Germline CDR1 and CDR2: SGHDN and FVKESK. The DNA of the CDR3 is TGTGCCAGCAGCCAAGAAGGAGCCCGGCGGAGCTCCTACAATGAGCAGTTCTTC. It codes for CASSQEGARRSSYNEQFF. Based on the CDR3 plus reference TRBV14 and TRBJ2-1, the full variable domain is EAGVTQFPSHSVIEKGQTVTLRCDPISGHDNLYWYRRVMGKEIKFLLHFVKESKQDESGMPNNRFLAERTGGTYSTLKVQPAELEDSGVYFCASSQEGARRSSYNEQFFGPGTRLTVL.

The rearrangement uses TRBV6-6 and TRBJ2-2, with D perhaps TRBD2 (6 bases). The ends were cut back, 5 bases at V and 1 base at J, with 14 bases in the middle. This CDR3 spans 16 amino acids. From germline, CDR1 is MNHNY and CDR2 SVGAGI (reference sequence). The CDR3 DNA sequence: TGTGCCAGCAGTACTTATAGCGGAATGAACACCGGGGAGCTGTTTTTT. Amino acid sequence: CASSTYSGMNTGELFF.

The rearrangement joins TRBV23-1 to TRBJ2-2; tentative D call: TRBD2 (6 bases). TRBV23-1 counts as an open reading frame of uncertain function. This CDR3 has 15 amino acids. Trimming shortened V by 3 bases and J by 0 bases, and 8 bases separated the two germline ends. The CDR3 DNA is TGCGCCAGCAGTCACGGGACTGCGAACACCGGGGAGCTGTTTTTT. Protein sequence: CASSHGTANTGELFF.

The chain couples TRBV7-9 to TRBJ1-6; D remains unclear. The germline V gene has CDR1 SEHNR and CDR2 FQNEAQ (reference sequence). The V gene lost 11 bases and the J gene lost 7 bases, with 9 bases spanning the gap. This CDR3 spans 11 amino acids. For the CDR3, the DNA is TGTGCCCTTGACGAAAATTCACCCCTCCACTTT. Residues: CALDENSPLHF.

J is TRBJ2-1 and V is TRBV2; a possible D gene is TRBD1 (7 bases). Germline V gene sequence: CDR1 SNHLY, CDR2 FYNNEI. Trimming took off 5 bases at V and 9 bases at J, with 20 bases between the two ends. The length of the CDR3 is 15 residues. The CDR3 loop is CASSKIDREVGEQFF. CDR3 coding DNA: TGTGCCAGCAGTAAGATCGACAGGGAGGTCGGTGAGCAGTTCTTC.

This clone was seen a single time. CDR3 residues: CASSLVPGSSGYTF. The CDR3 region has the DNA TGTGCCAGCAGCTTAGTCCCGGGTAGTAGTGGCTACACCTTC. The chain combines TRBV7-2 with TRBJ1-2; unclear D gene. V shed 1 base and J shed 7 bases, with 13 bases lying between them. There are 14 residues in the CDR3. The V gene's germline CDR1 is SGHTA and CDR2 FQGNSA.

The chain recombines TRBV2 with TRBJ2-7; the match to TRBD2 covers 10 bases. The V gene end was trimmed by 0 bases and the J gene end by 3 bases; junction bases not matched to a gene: 11. This CDR3 has 18 residues. The germline CDR1 and CDR2 sequences are SNHLY and FYNNEI. The CDR3 is CASSEALGELAGFYEQYF. CDR3 coding DNA: TGTGCCAGCAGTGAAGCGCTTGGAGAACTAGCGGGGTTCTACGAGCAGTACTTC. Combining the CDR3 with reference TRBV2 and TRBJ2-7 gives the whole variable domain EPEVTQTPSHQVTQMGQEVILRCVPISNHLYFYWYRQILGQKVEFLVSFYNNEISEKSEIFDDQFSVERPDGSNFTLKIRSTKLEDSAMYFCASSEALGELAGFYEQYFGPGTRLTVT.